This TCR beta chain emerged from a study of technical replicates of blood from several donors (dated by TCRdb to the late 2010s). The protocol used for the library was the immunoSEQ multiplex PCR assay. What TCRdb holds here is the immuneACCESS table cut down to in-frame rearrangements. Part of the clones is not present; checked against another copy, under half of the missing clones reflect an unresolved V gene, and the others are unexplained. The sample yields under 70,000 clones; 80% to 95% were counted once. Roughly 5% of the sample comes from the top ten. According to the germline V gene (reference sequence), CDR1 reads WNHNN and CDR2 reads SYGVQD. V lost 4 bases and J lost 2 bases; the stretch between them is 15 bases long. Including cysteine and phenylalanine, the CDR3 has 16 amino acids. The read is trimmed to its CDR3 DNA, 48 bases read in frame from base 1. On this clone itself: The clone's antigen remains unknown. No base quality information exists; no much larger clone differs at one position.

The specimen sequenced was PBMCs. The sequence derives from a human donor in good health. Some clones in this sample may be carry-over from other donors' samples. The chain links TRBV10-1 with TRBJ1-3, with the D segment identity uncertain. The CDR3 protein: CASSAEANSPGNTIYF. The DNA reads TGCGCCAGCAGTGCGGAGGCAAACAGCCCTGGAAACACCATATATTTT.